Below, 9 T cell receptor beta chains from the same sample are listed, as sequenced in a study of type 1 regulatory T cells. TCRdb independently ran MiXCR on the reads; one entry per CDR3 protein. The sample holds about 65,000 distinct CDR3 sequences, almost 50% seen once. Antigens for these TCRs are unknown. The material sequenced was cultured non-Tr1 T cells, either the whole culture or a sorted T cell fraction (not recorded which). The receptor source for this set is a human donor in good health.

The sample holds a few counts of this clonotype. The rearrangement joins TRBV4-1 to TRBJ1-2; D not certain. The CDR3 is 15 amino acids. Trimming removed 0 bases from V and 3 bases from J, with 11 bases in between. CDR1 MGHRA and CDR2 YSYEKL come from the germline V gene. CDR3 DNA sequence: TGCGCCAGCAGCCAAGATCCCGGACGGTACTATGGCTACACCTTC. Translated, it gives CASSQDPGRYYGYTF.

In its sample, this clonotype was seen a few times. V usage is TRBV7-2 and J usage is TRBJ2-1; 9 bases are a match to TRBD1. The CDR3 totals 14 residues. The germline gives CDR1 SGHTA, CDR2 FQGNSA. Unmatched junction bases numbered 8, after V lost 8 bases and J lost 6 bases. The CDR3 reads CASGDRGKANEQFF. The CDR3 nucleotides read TGTGCCAGCGGAGACAGGGGGAAGGCCAATGAGCAGTTCTTC.

For the CDR3, the DNA is TGCAGCGTTCGAAGGGAAACCTACGAGCAGTACTTC. This encodes CSVRRETYEQYF. The V gene is TRBV29-1, the J gene TRBJ2-7; no reliable D call. The V and J ends lost 5 bases and 2 bases respectively, with 10 bases between them. CDR1 is SQVTM, CDR2 ANQGSEA, per germline. This CDR3 comprises 12 residues.

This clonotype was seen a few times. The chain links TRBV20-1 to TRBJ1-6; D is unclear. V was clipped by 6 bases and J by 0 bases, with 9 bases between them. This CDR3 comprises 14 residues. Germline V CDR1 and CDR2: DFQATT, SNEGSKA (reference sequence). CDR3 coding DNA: TGCAGTGCCCCCGCCAACTCCTATAATTCACCCCTCCACTTT. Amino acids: CSAPANSYNSPLHF.

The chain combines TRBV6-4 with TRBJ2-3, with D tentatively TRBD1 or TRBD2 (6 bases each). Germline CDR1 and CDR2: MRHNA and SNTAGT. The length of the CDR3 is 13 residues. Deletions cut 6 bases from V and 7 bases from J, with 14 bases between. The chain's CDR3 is CASSPGGVNTQYF. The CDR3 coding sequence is TGTGCCAGCAGCCCCGGGGGCGTGAATACGCAGTATTTT.

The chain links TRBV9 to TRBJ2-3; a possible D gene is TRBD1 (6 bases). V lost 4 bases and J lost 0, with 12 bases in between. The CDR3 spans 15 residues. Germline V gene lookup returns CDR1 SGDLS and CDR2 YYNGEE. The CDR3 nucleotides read TGTGCCAGCAGCACCAGAGGACAGAGCACAGATACGCAGTATTTT. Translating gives CASSTRGQSTDTQYF.

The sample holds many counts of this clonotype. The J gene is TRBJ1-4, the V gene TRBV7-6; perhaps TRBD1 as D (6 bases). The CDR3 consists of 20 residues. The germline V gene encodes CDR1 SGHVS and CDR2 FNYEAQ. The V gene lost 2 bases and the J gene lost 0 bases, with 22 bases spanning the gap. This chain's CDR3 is CASSLRDGGRGYSTNEKLFF. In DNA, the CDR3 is TGTGCCAGCAGCTTAAGGGACGGGGGCAGGGGCTACTCAACTAATGAAAAACTGTTTTTT.

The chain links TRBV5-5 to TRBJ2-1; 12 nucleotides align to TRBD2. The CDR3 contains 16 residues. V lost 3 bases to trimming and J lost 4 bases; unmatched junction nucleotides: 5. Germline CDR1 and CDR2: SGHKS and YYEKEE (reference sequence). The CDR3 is CASSSGLAGIYNEQFF. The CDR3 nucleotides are TGTGCCAGCAGCTCTGGACTAGCGGGGATATACAATGAGCAGTTCTTC.

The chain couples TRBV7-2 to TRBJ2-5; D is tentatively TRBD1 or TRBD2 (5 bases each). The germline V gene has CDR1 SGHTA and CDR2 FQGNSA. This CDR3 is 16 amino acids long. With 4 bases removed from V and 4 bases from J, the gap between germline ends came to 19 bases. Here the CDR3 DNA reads TGTGCCAGCAGCTCCTCGGGACCAGGACGACGAGAGACCCAGTACTTC. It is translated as CASSSSGPGRRETQYF.